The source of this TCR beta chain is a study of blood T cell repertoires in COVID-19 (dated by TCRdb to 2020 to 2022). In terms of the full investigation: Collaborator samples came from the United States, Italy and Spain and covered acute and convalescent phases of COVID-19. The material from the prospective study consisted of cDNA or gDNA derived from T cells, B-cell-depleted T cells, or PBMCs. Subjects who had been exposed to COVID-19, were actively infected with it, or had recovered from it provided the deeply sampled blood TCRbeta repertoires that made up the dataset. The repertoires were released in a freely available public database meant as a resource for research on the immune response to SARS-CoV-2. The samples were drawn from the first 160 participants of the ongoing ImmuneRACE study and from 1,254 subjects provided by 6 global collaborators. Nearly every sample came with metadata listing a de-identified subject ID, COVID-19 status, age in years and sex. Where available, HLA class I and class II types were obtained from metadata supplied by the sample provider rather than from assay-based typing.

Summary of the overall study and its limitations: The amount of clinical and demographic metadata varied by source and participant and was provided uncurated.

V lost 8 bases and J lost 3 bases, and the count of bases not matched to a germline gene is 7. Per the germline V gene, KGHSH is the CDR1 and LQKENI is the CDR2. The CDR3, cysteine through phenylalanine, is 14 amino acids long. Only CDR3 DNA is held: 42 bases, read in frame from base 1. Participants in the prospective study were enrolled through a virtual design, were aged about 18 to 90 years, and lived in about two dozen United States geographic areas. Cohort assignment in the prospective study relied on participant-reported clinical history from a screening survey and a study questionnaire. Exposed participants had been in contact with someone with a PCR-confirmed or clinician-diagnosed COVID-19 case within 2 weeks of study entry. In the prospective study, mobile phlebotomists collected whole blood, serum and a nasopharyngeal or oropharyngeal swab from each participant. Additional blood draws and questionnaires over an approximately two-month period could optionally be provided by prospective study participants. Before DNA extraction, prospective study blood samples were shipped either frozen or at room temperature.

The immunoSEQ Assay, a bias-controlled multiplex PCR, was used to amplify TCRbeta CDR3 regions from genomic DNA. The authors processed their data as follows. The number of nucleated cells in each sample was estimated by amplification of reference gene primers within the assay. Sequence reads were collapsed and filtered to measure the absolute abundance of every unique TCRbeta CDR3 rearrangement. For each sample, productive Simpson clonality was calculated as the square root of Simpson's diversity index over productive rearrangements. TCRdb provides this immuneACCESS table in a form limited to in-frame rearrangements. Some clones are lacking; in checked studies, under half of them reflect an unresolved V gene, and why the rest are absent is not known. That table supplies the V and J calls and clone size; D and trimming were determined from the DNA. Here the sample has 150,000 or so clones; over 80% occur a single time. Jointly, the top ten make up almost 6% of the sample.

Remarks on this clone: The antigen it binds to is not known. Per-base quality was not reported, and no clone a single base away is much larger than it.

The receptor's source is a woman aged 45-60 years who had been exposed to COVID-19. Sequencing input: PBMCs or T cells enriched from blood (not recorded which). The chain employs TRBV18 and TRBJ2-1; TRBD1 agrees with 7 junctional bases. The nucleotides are TGTGCCAGCCGTGGACAGGAATACTACAATGAGCAGTTCTTC. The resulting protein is CASRGQEYYNEQFF.